Presented here are 20 T cell receptor beta chains from one specimen sequenced in a study of T cells in localized non-small cell lung cancer. Here immunoSEQ multiplex PCR was the method, and the copy in TCRdb shows in-frame clones only, minus some. The sample includes approximately 20,000 clones, approximately 81% seen only once; the top ten take more than 15%. Source: PBMCs, taken before any cancer treatment. All receptors derive from a woman aged 35-75 years with stage II squamous cell lung carcinoma.

The chain carries TRBV2 and TRBJ2-1; 11 bases fit TRBD2. The CDR3 sequence is 15 residues long. Germline CDR1 SNHLY, CDR2 FYNNEI. V dropped 5 bases and J dropped 2; count of bases not matched to a gene: 2. The CDR3 loop reads CASSTSGSAYNEQFF. In DNA form, the CDR3 reads TGTGCCAGCAGTACTAGCGGGAGCGCCTACAATGAGCAGTTCTTC.

The rearrangement links TRBV10-2 to TRBJ2-7; weak D call: TRBD1 (5 bases). Trimming removed 6 bases from V and 5 bases from J, with 14 bases in between. The germline V gene has CDR1 WSHSY and CDR2 SAAADI. The CDR3 is made up of 13 amino acids. The CDR3 nucleotides are TGCGCCAGCAGCTCCAGGGTGGTGAACGAGCAGTACTTC. Protein product: CASSSRVVNEQYF.

The rearrangement links TRBV4-3 to TRBJ2-1; 11 bases are a match to TRBD2. Trimming took 4 bases from V and 4 from J; bases not matched to a gene: 3. Germline V CDR1 and CDR2: LGHNA, YSLEER. The length of the CDR3 is 15 residues. As DNA, the CDR3 is TGCGCCAGCAGCCGACTAGCGGGAAGTTACAATGAGCAGTTCTTC. Amino acids: CASSRLAGSYNEQFF.

The chain combines TRBV11-2 with TRBJ1-1; TRBD1 agrees at 8 bases. The germline CDR1 and CDR2 sequences are SGHAT and FQNNGV. Trimming at V came to 0 bases and at J to 9 bases, leaving 3 bases not matched to a gene. The CDR3 covers 13 residues. The CDR3 DNA is TGTGCCAGCAGCTTAGATGGCAGGGGGCAAGCTTTCTTT. Residues: CASSLDGRGQAFF.

The CDR3 DNA follows: TGTGCCAGCTCTTACGGGGGGGACTATGGCTACACCTTC. This encodes CASSYGGDYGYTF. The chain joins TRBV5-4 to TRBJ1-2; D is perhaps TRBD1 (5 bases). V dropped 7 bases and J dropped 3 bases, with 13 bases sitting between them. Germline CDR1 and CDR2: SGHNT and YYREEE (reference sequence). This CDR3 is 13 amino acids long. The complete variable domain, with remaining parts taken from reference TRBV5-4 and TRBJ1-2, reads ETGVTQSPTHLIKTRGQQVTLRCSSQSGHNTVSWYQQALGQGPQFIFQYYREEENGRGNFPPRFSGLQFPNYSSELNVNALELDDSALYLCASSYGGDYGYTFGSGTRLTVV.

The chain couples TRBV11-3 to TRBJ2-7; D ambiguous. V lost 5 bases and J lost 2, with 10 bases in between. The length of the CDR3 is 13 residues. CDR1 and CDR2 (germline): SGHNT, YENEEA. The CDR3 is CASSPRAAYEQYF. For the CDR3, the DNA is TGTGCCAGCAGCCCCCGCGCCGCCTACGAGCAGTACTTC.

The chain carries TRBV4-1 and TRBJ2-1; 8 bases are a match to TRBD2. Trimming removed 1 base from V and 2 bases from J; junction bases left unmatched: 10. This CDR3 has 18 residues. Germline V CDR1 and CDR2: MGHRA, YSYEKL. CDR3 bases: TGCGCCAGCAGCCAAGGGATTCGCGGGAGGCGGGCCTACAATGAGCAGTTCTTC. Translation gives CASSQGIRGRRAYNEQFF.

J is TRBJ2-7 and V is TRBV30; no clear D gene. Between the trimmed V and J ends, which lost 2 bases and 2 bases, there was a span of 10 bases. Germline loops: CDR1 GTSNPN, CDR2 SVGIG (reference sequence). The CDR3 has 13 residues. This chain's CDR3 is CAWSPGPPYEQYF. The CDR3 DNA reads as TGTGCCTGGAGTCCGGGCCCCCCCTACGAGCAGTACTTC. The variable domain in full, completed from reference TRBV30 and TRBJ2-7, reads SQTIHQWPATLVQPVGSPLSLECTVEGTSNPNLYWYRQAAGRGLQLLFYSVGIGQISSEVPQNLSASRPQDRQFILSSKKLLLSDSGFYLCAWSPGPPYEQYFGPGTRLTVT.

This clone has only one observation. Here the CDR3 reads CASSWDRSTYSNQPQHF. DNA for the CDR3: TGTGCCAGCAGTTGGGACAGGTCCACTTATAGCAATCAGCCCCAGCATTTT. The rearrangement uses TRBV28 and TRBJ1-5; 8 bases align to TRBD1. V trimming: 4 bases; J trimming: 0 bases; junction bases outside the gene matches: 8. The CDR3 loop spans 17 amino acids. The germline V gene has CDR1 MDHEN and CDR2 SYDVKM.

This clone was recorded a few times. CDR3 sequence: CASSSGPYNSPLHF. In nucleotides, the CDR3 is TGTGCCAGCAGCTCCGGACCATATAATTCACCCCTCCACTTT. V usage is TRBV6-1 and J usage is TRBJ1-6; D remains ambiguous. Germline lookup yields CDR1 MNHNS and CDR2 SASEGT. The CDR3 loop spans 14 amino acids. Trimming left V 6 bases short and J 4 bases short, with 10 bases between.

The V and J genes are TRBV27 and TRBJ1-5, with D unclear. This CDR3 is built from 14 residues. The V end lost 3 bases, the J end lost 6 bases, and 12 bases lay between the germline ends. Germline CDR1 is MNHEY and CDR2 is SMNVEV (reference sequence). The CDR3 protein is CASSLEPDGQPQHF. The CDR3 nucleotides read TGTGCCAGCAGTTTGGAACCGGACGGTCAGCCCCAGCATTTT.

The gene calls are TRBV4-1 and TRBJ1-2; a possible D gene is TRBD1 (6 bases). The germline CDR1 and CDR2 sequences are MGHRA and YSYEKL. V was clipped by 4 bases and J by 4 bases, with 19 bases between them. The CDR3 length is 16 residues. CDR3 nucleotide sequence: TGCGCCAGCAGCCGCCAAGGACAGATCTCTACCTATGGCTACACCTTC. Translation gives CASSRQGQISTYGYTF.

This clone was seen only a few times. The rearrangement uses TRBV6-9 and TRBJ1-3; D is ambiguous. The germline V gene has CDR1 MNHGY and CDR2 SVAAGI. This CDR3 comprises 11 residues. V gave up 6 bases and J gave up 9 bases, with 9 bases separating them. CDR3 nucleotides: TGTGCCAGCAGATCACAACTCACCATATATTTT. It yields the protein CASRSQLTIYF.

The V and J genes are TRBV7-9 and TRBJ2-3; TRBD2 aligns across 7 bases. This CDR3 contains 15 residues. Trimming took 3 bases from V and 5 from J; bases not matched to a gene: 8. In germline, CDR1 is SEHNR, CDR2 FQNEAQ (reference sequence). CDR3 region: CASSFLADPGDTQYF. DNA of the CDR3: TGTGCCAGCAGCTTTCTAGCGGACCCAGGAGATACGCAGTATTTT. The full variable domain, rest sourced from reference TRBV7-9 and TRBJ2-3, is DTGVSQNPRHKITKRGQNVTFRCDPISEHNRLYWYRQTLGQGPEFLTYFQNEAQLEKSRLLSDRFSAERPKGSFSTLEIQRTEQGDSAMYLCASSFLADPGDTQYFGPGTRLTVL.

V usage is TRBV7-2 and J usage is TRBJ1-5; TRBD1 matches at 8 bases. The CDR3 is 15 residues long. The J segment lost 7 bases and the V segment lost 2 bases, leaving 7 bases of the junction unmatched. CDR1 is SGHTA and CDR2 is FQGNSA in the germline V gene. The CDR3 DNA reads as TGTGCCAGCAGCTTAACAGGGGGGAGCTACCAGCCCCAGCATTTT. Translation: CASSLTGGSYQPQHF. The complete variable domain, with remaining parts taken from reference TRBV7-2 and TRBJ1-5, reads GAGVSQSPSNKVTEKGKDVELRCDPISGHTALYWYRQSLGQGLEFLIYFQGNSAPDKSGLPSDRFSAERTGGSVSTLTIQRTQQEDSAVYLCASSLTGGSYQPQHFGDGTRLSIL.

This sequence joins TRBV29-1 and TRBJ1-5; D gene ambiguous. The germline V and J ends were trimmed by 6 bases and 5 bases, with 14 bases remaining between them. This CDR3 spans 13 amino acids. Germline V lookup: CDR1 SQVTM, CDR2 ANQGSEA. The CDR3 spells CSVLEAWDQPQHF. The CDR3 nucleotides read TGCAGCGTCCTAGAGGCGTGGGATCAGCCCCAGCATTTT.

The chain joins TRBV4-1 to TRBJ2-1, with TRBD1 as a possible D gene (6 bases). The germline V and J ends were trimmed by 0 bases and 3 bases, with 9 bases remaining between them. CDR3 length: 15 residues. CDR1 and CDR2 from the germline V gene are MGHRA and YSYEKL. The CDR3: CASSQEGRGYNEQFF. The CDR3 bases are TGCGCCAGCAGCCAAGAGGGCAGGGGCTACAATGAGCAGTTCTTC.

The J gene is TRBJ1-2, the V gene TRBV19; no clear D gene. V shed 6 bases and J shed 8 bases, with 16 bases lying between them. Per germline, CDR1 LNHDA and CDR2 SQIVND (reference sequence). The CDR3 extends over 13 amino acids. CDR3 protein: CASSPDGGWGYTF. The CDR3 region has the DNA TGTGCCAGTAGCCCTGACGGTGGTTGGGGCTACACCTTC.

The chain uses TRBV19 and TRBJ1-4, with 10 bases fitting TRBD1. From germline, CDR1 is LNHDA and CDR2 SQIVND (reference sequence). The ends lost 4 bases at V and 4 bases at J; junction bases unmatched: 6. This CDR3 is 16 amino acids long. For the CDR3, the DNA is TGTGCCAGTAGTACCCCGGGACAGGGGAATAATGAAAAACTGTTTTTT. Residues: CASSTPGQGNNEKLFF.

The V gene is TRBV14, the J gene TRBJ1-1, with D perhaps matching TRBD1 (5 bases). The CDR3 sequence is 16 residues long. CDR1 is SGHDN, CDR2 FVKESK, per germline. V dropped 0 bases and J dropped 6 bases, with 17 bases sitting between them. The CDR3 DNA sequence: TGTGCCAGCAGCCAAGAAGCGGACACGGTAAGACCTGAAGCTTTCTTT. As protein: CASSQEADTVRPEAFF.